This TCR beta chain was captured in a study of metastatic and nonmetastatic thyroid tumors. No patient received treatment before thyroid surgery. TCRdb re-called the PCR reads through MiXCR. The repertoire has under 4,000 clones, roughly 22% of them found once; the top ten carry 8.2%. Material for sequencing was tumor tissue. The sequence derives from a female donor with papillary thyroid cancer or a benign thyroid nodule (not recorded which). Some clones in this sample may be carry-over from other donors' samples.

CDR3 sequence: CASSFSVQYNEQFF. The CDR3 nucleotides are TGTGCCAGCAGTTTTTCAGTACAGTACAATGAGCAGTTCTTC. This rearrangement joins TRBV28 to TRBJ2-1, with D unresolved. This CDR3 is 14 amino acids long. Trimming removed 3 bases at V and 4 bases at J, with 10 bases between. Per germline, CDR1 MDHEN and CDR2 SYDVKM.